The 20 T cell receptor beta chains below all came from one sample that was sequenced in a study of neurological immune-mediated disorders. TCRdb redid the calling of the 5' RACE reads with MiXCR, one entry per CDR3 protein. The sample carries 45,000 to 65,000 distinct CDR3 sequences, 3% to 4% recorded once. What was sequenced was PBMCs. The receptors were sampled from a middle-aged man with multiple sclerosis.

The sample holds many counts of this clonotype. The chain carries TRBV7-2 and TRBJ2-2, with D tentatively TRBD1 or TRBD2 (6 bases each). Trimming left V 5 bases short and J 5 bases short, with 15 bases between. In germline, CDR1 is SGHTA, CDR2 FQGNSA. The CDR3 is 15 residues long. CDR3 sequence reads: CASSQMPGATGELFF. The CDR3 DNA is TGTGCCAGCAGCCAAATGCCGGGGGCGACCGGGGAGCTGTTTTTT.

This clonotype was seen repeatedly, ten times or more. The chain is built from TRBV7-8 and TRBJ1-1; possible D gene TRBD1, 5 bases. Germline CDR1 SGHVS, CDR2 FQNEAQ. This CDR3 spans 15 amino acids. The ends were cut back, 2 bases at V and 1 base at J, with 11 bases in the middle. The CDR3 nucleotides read TGTGCCAGCAGCTTAACCGGGACGGCGAACACTGAAGCTTTCTTT. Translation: CASSLTGTANTEAFF.

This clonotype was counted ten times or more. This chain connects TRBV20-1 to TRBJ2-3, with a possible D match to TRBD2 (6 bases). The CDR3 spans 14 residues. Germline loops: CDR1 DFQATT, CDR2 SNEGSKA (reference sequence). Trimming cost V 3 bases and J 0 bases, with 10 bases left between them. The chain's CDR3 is CSASWGVSTDTQYF. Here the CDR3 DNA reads TGCAGTGCTAGTTGGGGGGTAAGCACAGATACGCAGTATTTT.

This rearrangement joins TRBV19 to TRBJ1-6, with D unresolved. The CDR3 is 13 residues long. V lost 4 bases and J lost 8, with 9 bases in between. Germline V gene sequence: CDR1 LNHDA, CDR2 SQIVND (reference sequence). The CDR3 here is CASSTLGDSPLHF. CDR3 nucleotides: TGTGCCAGTAGTACGCTCGGGGATTCACCCCTCCACTTT.

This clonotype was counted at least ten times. Here the CDR3 DNA reads TGTGCCAGCAGTTACTCTCTTAATGAAAAACTGTTTTTT. This codes for CASSYSLNEKLFF. The chain uses TRBV6-6 and TRBJ1-4; D not resolved. V was trimmed by 0 bases and J by 4 bases, leaving 3 bases between them. Germline V gives CDR1 MNHNY, CDR2 SVGAGI (reference sequence). The CDR3 contains 13 residues.

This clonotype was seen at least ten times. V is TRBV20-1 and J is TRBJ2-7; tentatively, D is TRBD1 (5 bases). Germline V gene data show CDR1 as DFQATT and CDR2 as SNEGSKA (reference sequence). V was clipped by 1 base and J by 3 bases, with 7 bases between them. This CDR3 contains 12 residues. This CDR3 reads CSARAQGYEQYF. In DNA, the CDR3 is TGCAGTGCTAGAGCTCAGGGCTACGAGCAGTACTTC.

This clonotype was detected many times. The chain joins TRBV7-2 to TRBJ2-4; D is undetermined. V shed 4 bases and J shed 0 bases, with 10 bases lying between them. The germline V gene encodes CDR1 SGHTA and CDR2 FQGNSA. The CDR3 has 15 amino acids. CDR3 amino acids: CASSSMTLAKNIQYF. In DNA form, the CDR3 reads TGTGCCAGCAGCTCTATGACGCTAGCCAAAAACATTCAGTACTTC. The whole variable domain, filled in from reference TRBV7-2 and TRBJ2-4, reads GAGVSQSPSNKVTEKGKDVELRCDPISGHTALYWYRQSLGQGLEFLIYFQGNSAPDKSGLPSDRFSAERTGGSVSTLTIQRTQQEDSAVYLCASSSMTLAKNIQYFGAGTRLSVL.

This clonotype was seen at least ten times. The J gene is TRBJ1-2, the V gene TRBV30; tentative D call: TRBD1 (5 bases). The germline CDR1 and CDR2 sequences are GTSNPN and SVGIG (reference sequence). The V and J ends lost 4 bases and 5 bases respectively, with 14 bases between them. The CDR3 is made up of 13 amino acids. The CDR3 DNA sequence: TGTGCCTGGACCCCCGGGGGATTTTATGGCTACACCTTC. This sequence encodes CAWTPGGFYGYTF.

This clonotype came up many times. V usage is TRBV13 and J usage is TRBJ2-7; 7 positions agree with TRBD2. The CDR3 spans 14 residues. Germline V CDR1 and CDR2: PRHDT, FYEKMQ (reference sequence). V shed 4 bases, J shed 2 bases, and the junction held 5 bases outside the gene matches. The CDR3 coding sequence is TGTGCCAGCAGCTCCCGGGGGGTTCCCTACGAGCAGTACTTC. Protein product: CASSSRGVPYEQYF.

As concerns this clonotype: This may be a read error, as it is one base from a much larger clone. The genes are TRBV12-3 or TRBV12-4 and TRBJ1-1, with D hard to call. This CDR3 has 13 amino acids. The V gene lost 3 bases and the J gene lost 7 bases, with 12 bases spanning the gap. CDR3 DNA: TGTGCCAGCAGTTTTACGGGGAGCCTTGAAGCTTTCTTT. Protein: CASSFTGSLEAFF.

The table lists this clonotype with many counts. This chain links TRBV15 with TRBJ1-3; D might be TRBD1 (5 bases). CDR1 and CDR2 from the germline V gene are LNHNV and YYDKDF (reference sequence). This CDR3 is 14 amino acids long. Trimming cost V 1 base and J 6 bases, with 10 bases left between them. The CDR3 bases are TGTGCCACCAGCAGAGGCCAGGGACCAAACACCATATATTTT. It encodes CATSRGQGPNTIYF.

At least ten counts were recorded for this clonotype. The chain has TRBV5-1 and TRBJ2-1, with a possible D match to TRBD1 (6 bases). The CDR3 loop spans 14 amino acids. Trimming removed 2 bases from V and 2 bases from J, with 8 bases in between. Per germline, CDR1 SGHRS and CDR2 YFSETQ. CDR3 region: CASSFGQTYNEQFF. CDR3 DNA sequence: TGCGCCAGCAGCTTCGGACAGACCTACAATGAGCAGTTCTTC. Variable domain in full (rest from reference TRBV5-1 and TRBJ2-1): KAGVTQTPRYLIKTRGQQVTLSCSPISGHRSVSWYQQTPGQGLQFLFEYFSETQRNKGNFPGRFSGRQFSNSRSEMNVSTLELGDSALYLCASSFGQTYNEQFFGPGTRLTVL.

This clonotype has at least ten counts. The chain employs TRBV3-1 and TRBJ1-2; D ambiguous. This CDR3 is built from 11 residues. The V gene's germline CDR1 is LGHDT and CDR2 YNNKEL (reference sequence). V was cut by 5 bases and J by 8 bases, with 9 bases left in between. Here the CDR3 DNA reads TGTGCCAGCAGCTGGACTCGAGGCTACACCTTC. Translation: CASSWTRGYTF.

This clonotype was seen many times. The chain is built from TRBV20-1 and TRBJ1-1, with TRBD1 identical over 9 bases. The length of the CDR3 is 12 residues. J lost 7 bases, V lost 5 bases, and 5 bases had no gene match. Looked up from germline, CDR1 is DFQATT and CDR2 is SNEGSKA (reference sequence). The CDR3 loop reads CSAQDRGIEAFF. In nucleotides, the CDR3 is TGCAGTGCTCAAGACAGGGGGATTGAAGCTTTCTTT.

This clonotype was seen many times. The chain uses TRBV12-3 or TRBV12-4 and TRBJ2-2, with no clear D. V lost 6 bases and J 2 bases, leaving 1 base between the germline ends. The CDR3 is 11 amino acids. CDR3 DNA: TGTGCCAGCAGAAACACCGGGGAGCTGTTTTTT. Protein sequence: CASRNTGELFF.

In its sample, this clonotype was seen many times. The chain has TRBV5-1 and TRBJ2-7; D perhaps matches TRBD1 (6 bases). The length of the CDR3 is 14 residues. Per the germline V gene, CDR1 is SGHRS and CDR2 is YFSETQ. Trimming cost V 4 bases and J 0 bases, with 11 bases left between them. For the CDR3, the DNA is TGCGCCAGCAGCATGGACAGTGCCTCCTACGAGCAGTACTTC. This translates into CASSMDSASYEQYF. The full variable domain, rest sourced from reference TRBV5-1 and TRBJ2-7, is KAGVTQTPRYLIKTRGQQVTLSCSPISGHRSVSWYQQTPGQGLQFLFEYFSETQRNKGNFPGRFSGRQFSNSRSEMNVSTLELGDSALYLCASSMDSASYEQYFGPGTRLTVT.

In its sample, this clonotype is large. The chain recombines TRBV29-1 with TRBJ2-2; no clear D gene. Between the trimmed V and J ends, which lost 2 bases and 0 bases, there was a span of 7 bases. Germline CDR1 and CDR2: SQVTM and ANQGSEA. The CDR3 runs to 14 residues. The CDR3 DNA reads TGCAGCGTTGAACCAGATACGAACACCGGGGAGCTGTTTTTT. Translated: CSVEPDTNTGELFF.

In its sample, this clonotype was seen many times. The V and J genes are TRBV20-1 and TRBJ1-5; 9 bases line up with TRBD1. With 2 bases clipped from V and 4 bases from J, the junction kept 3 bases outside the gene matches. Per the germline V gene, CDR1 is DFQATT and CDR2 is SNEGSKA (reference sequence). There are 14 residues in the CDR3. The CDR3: CSARRDRENQPQHF. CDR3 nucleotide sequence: TGCAGTGCTAGACGGGACAGGGAAAATCAGCCCCAGCATTTT.

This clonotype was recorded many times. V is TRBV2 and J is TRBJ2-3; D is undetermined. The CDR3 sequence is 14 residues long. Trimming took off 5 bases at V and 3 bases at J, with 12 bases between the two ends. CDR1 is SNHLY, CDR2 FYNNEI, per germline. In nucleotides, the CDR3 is TGTGCCAGCAGTAAGGCGGTCGGAACAGATACGCAGTATTTT. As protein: CASSKAVGTDTQYF.

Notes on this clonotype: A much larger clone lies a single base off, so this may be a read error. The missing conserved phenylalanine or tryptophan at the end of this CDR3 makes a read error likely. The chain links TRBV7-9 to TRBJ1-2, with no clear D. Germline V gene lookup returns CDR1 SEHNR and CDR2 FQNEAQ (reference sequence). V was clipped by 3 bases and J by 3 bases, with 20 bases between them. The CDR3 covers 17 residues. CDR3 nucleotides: TGTGCCAGCAGCTTCCCTTACCCCAGGACGGCCTACTATGGCTACACCTGC. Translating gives CASSFPYPRTAYYGYTC.